This T cell receptor (beta chain) was profiled in a study of blood T cells in healthy people across ages. A J-beta primer mix and a sample-barcoded 5' primer were used in a second PCR of about 7 to 11 cycles. In TCRdb, the 5' RACE reads were re-called with MiXCR into one record per CDR3 protein. Of 800,000 to 950,000 distinct CDR3 sequences in the sample, around 29% were seen once. Germline V gene data show CDR1 as MDHEN and CDR2 as SYDVKM. Trimming took 0 bases from V and 5 from J; bases not matched to a gene: 2. CDR3 size: 15 residues. The authors drew around 9.4 milliliters of peripheral blood from each donor. The total RNA that was extracted per sample amounted to at least 5.5 micrograms. These same data were also listed under a study on T cells of mothers and their children. That paper states: Barcodes for each sample and 2-4 random nucleotides were added by the M1S primer used in the second PCR. Within related and unrelated pairs, thymic selection shapes TCR recombination output in a similar way.

V is TRBV28 and J is TRBJ2-7; 12 bases align to TRBD1. The TCR was taken from a woman between 40 and 55 years old in good health. The sample consisted of blood. CDR3 bases: TGTGCCAGCAGTTTATGGGGACAGGGGGCAGACGAGCAGTACTTC. Protein: CASSLWGQGADEQYF. Using reference TRBV28 and TRBJ2-7 for the parts outside the CDR3, the full variable domain is DVKVTQSSRYLVKRTGEKVFLECVQDMDHENMFWYRQDPGLGLRLIYFSYDVKMKEKGDIPEGYSVSREKKERFSLILESASTNQTSMYLCASSLWGQGADEQYFGPGTRLTVT.